This is a list of T cell receptor beta chains from one sample in a study of early T cells in non-severe SARS-CoV-2 infection. TCRdb ran MiXCR on the 5' RACE reads and lists one entry per CDR3 protein. The top ten hold 1.2% to 1.5% of the sample, which has some 87,000 distinct CDR3 sequences, 12% to 15% seen once. Material: whole blood. The receptors originated from an adult who was a healthcare worker with PCR-confirmed SARS-CoV-2 infection or an uninfected control (not recorded which). Both conserved end residues are part of each CDR3. The D gene is left open where the match is weak. Clone size appears in some rows only: once, few, many, or a class for an expanded clone.

d_gene: .
abundance: many
v_gene: TRBV5-1
len: 14
j_gene: TRBJ2-5
CDR3nt: TGCGCCAGCAGCCCGCTCAGGGGATTGGAGACCCAGTACTTC
CDR3aa: CASSPLRGLETQYF

d_gene: TRBD2
abundance: .
v_gene: TRBV20-1
len: 13
j_gene: TRBJ2-1
CDR3nt: TGCAGTGCCAGCGGACTAGCGGGGAATGAGCAGTTCTTC
CDR3aa: CSASGLAGNEQFF

d_gene: TRBD2
abundance: many
v_gene: TRBV11-2
len: 16
j_gene: TRBJ2-5
CDR3nt: TGTGCCAGCAGCTTCCCTAGCGGGGGGGTACAAGAGACCCAGTACTTC
CDR3aa: CASSFPSGGVQETQYF

d_gene: TRBD1
abundance: many
v_gene: TRBV7-7
len: 13
j_gene: TRBJ2-7
CDR3nt: TGTGCTAGCAGCTCAGACAGGGGAAGCGAGCAGTACTTC
CDR3aa: CASSSDRGSEQYF

d_gene: .
abundance: few
v_gene: TRBV6-2/TRBV6-3
len: 16
j_gene: TRBJ2-2
CDR3nt: TGTGCCAGCAGTTACCCCCCCGGGGGAATAGCCGGGGAGCTGTTTTTT
CDR3aa: CASSYPPGGIAGELFF

d_gene: TRBD1
abundance: .
v_gene: TRBV6-2/TRBV6-3
len: 12
j_gene: TRBJ1-1
CDR3nt: TGTGCCAGCAGAGGGACAGGGAAGACGGCTTTCTTT
CDR3aa: CASRGTGKTAFF

d_gene: .
abundance: .
v_gene: TRBV12-3/TRBV12-4
len: 16
j_gene: TRBJ1-3
CDR3nt: TGTGCCAGCAGAAAAGGGGGTGTGGGGCACGGGAACACCATATATTTT
CDR3aa: CASRKGGVGHGNTIYF

d_gene: .
abundance: once
v_gene: TRBV9
len: 12
j_gene: TRBJ2-2
CDR3nt: TGTGCCAGCAGACGAAACACCGGGGAGCTGTTTTTT
CDR3aa: CASRRNTGELFF

d_gene: .
abundance: many
v_gene: TRBV29-1
len: 14
j_gene: TRBJ1-5
CDR3nt: TGCAGCGTTGCAGACAGCGGATTCAATCAGCCCCAGCATTTT
CDR3aa: CSVADSGFNQPQHF

d_gene: .
abundance: many
v_gene: TRBV25-1
len: 15
j_gene: TRBJ1-1
CDR3nt: TGTGCCAGCAGTGAATTGGACGGGGGGAGGACTGAAGCTTTCTTT
CDR3aa: CASSELDGGRTEAFF

d_gene: .
abundance: .
v_gene: TRBV3-1
len: 11
j_gene: TRBJ2-1
CDR3nt: TGTGCCAGCAGCCAAGAGGGAGAGCAGTTCTTC
CDR3aa: CASSQEGEQFF

d_gene: .
abundance: .
v_gene: TRBV6-2/TRBV6-3
len: 15
j_gene: TRBJ2-3
CDR3nt: TGTGCCAGCAGTTCCACTCTGGGCGGGACAGATACGCAGTATTTT
CDR3aa: CASSSTLGGTDTQYF

d_gene: .
abundance: many
v_gene: TRBV7-9
len: 16
j_gene: TRBJ1-1
CDR3nt: TGTGCCAGCAGCTTACCGTCTACCGGCTACAACACTGAAGCTTTCTTT
CDR3aa: CASSLPSTGYNTEAFF

d_gene: .
abundance: many
v_gene: TRBV30
len: 11
j_gene: TRBJ1-1
CDR3nt: TGTGCCGGCGGTATGAACACTGAAGCTTTCTTT
CDR3aa: CAGGMNTEAFF

d_gene: .
abundance: many
v_gene: TRBV7-3
len: 16
j_gene: TRBJ2-1
CDR3nt: TGTGCCAGCAGCTTAGTTGCGGGGACCTCTCGCAATGAGCAGTTCTTC
CDR3aa: CASSLVAGTSRNEQFF

d_gene: .
abundance: .
v_gene: TRBV7-2
len: 14
j_gene: TRBJ2-7
CDR3nt: TGTGCCAGCAGCACAGGACAGCCGGGTGTCGAGCAGTACTTC
CDR3aa: CASSTGQPGVEQYF

d_gene: .
abundance: .
v_gene: TRBV6-5
len: 15
j_gene: TRBJ1-1
CDR3nt: TGTGCCAGCAGTTACTCGGGGTCCCCGCCGCTTCAGTCTTTCTTT
CDR3aa: CASSYSGSPPLQSFF

d_gene: .
abundance: .
v_gene: TRBV29-1
len: 14
j_gene: TRBJ1-2
CDR3nt: TGCAGCGTTGAAGTCTTTGGGAGATCCTATGGCTACACCTTC
CDR3aa: CSVEVFGRSYGYTF

d_gene: TRBD1
abundance: .
v_gene: TRBV28
len: 17
j_gene: TRBJ1-5
CDR3nt: TGTGCCAGCAGGGGCCGGGGACAGGGAGGGAGCAATCAGCCCCAGCATTTT
CDR3aa: CASRGRGQGGSNQPQHF

d_gene: .
abundance: many
v_gene: TRBV4-3
len: 14
j_gene: TRBJ2-2
CDR3nt: TGCGCCAGCAGCCAAGGCAGTATAACCGGGGAGCTGTTTTTT
CDR3aa: CASSQGSITGELFF

d_gene: TRBD2
abundance: few
v_gene: TRBV6-2/TRBV6-3
len: 16
j_gene: TRBJ2-2
CDR3nt: TGTGCCAGCAGTATTCGACTAGCGGCGAACACCGGGGAGCTGTTTTTT
CDR3aa: CASSIRLAANTGELFF

d_gene: TRBD2
abundance: many
v_gene: TRBV30
len: 16
j_gene: TRBJ2-3
CDR3nt: TGTGCCTGGAGAGCGGGGGGCCTGGGGTTGGTAGATACGCAGTATTTT
CDR3aa: CAWRAGGLGLVDTQYF

d_gene: .
abundance: few
v_gene: TRBV10-2
len: 13
j_gene: TRBJ2-5
CDR3nt: TGCGCCAGCGGGGTGGGGGGCCCAGAGACCCAGTACTTC
CDR3aa: CASGVGGPETQYF

d_gene: .
abundance: many
v_gene: TRBV20-1
len: 14
j_gene: TRBJ2-3
CDR3nt: TGCAGTGCTCGCGTGGGGTCAGATGCAGATACGCAGTATTTT
CDR3aa: CSARVGSDADTQYF

d_gene: .
abundance: .
v_gene: TRBV12-3/TRBV12-4
len: 14
j_gene: TRBJ1-1
CDR3nt: TGTGCCAGCAGCTCGACAGTTTTGAACACTGAAGCTTTCTTT
CDR3aa: CASSSTVLNTEAFF

d_gene: .
abundance: many
v_gene: TRBV29-1
len: 14
j_gene: TRBJ2-3
CDR3nt: TGCAGCGTTGATTCGTACCCGGTGGGAGATACGCAGTATTTT
CDR3aa: CSVDSYPVGDTQYF

d_gene: .
abundance: .
v_gene: TRBV7-2
len: 15
j_gene: TRBJ1-2
CDR3nt: TGTGCCAGCAGCTTAGCCCAACGACGGAGATATGGCTACACCTTC
CDR3aa: CASSLAQRRRYGYTF

d_gene: TRBD1
abundance: many
v_gene: TRBV29-1
len: 13
j_gene: TRBJ2-5
CDR3nt: TGCAGCGTCGAAGGGACAGGTGGAGGGACCCAGTACTTC
CDR3aa: CSVEGTGGGTQYF

d_gene: .
abundance: .
v_gene: TRBV7-2
len: 11
j_gene: TRBJ1-2
CDR3nt: TGTGCCAGCAGCAACAGCTATGGCTACACCTTC
CDR3aa: CASSNSYGYTF

d_gene: .
abundance: .
v_gene: TRBV7-8
len: 15
j_gene: TRBJ1-3
CDR3nt: TGTGCCAGCAGCCGTTACAGGGCTCCAGGAAACACCATATATTTT
CDR3aa: CASSRYRAPGNTIYF

d_gene: .
abundance: few
v_gene: TRBV13
len: 15
j_gene: TRBJ2-3
CDR3nt: TGTGCCAGCAGCTTAGGCAGGGGCCCCACAGATACGCAGTATTTT
CDR3aa: CASSLGRGPTDTQYF

d_gene: TRBD2
abundance: .
v_gene: TRBV11-2
len: 17
j_gene: TRBJ2-1
CDR3nt: TGTGCCAGCAGCCGAACTTCCGGAGCCGGGAGGGTCAATGAGCAGTTCTTC
CDR3aa: CASSRTSGAGRVNEQFF

d_gene: .
abundance: many
v_gene: TRBV6-6
len: 15
j_gene: TRBJ2-7
CDR3nt: TGTGCCAGCATGAATCCGGGGTCAGGCGCTAACGAGCAGTACTTC
CDR3aa: CASMNPGSGANEQYF

d_gene: TRBD2
abundance: many
v_gene: TRBV5-1
len: 15
j_gene: TRBJ2-1
CDR3nt: TGCGCCAGCAGCTTGGCCGGGCGGGGGGCCCCTCTGACGTTCTTC
CDR3aa: CASSLAGRGAPLTFF

d_gene: .
abundance: few
v_gene: TRBV14
len: 14
j_gene: TRBJ2-3
CDR3nt: TGTGCCAGCAGCCATTGGACGGATACAGATACGCAGTATTTT
CDR3aa: CASSHWTDTDTQYF

d_gene: .
abundance: .
v_gene: TRBV2
len: 13
j_gene: TRBJ2-7
CDR3nt: TGTGCCAGTTTACAGCGTAACTCCTACGAGCAGTACTTC
CDR3aa: CASLQRNSYEQYF

d_gene: .
abundance: .
v_gene: TRBV30
len: 14
j_gene: TRBJ2-3
CDR3nt: TGTGCCGGCCAGTTAGGGGGGGCCGCGGATACGCAGTATTTT
CDR3aa: CAGQLGGAADTQYF

d_gene: .
abundance: many
v_gene: TRBV30
len: 15
j_gene: TRBJ1-4
CDR3nt: TGTGCCTGGAGTACGCCGGGACCCCGGAGGGTAAAACTGTTTTTT
CDR3aa: CAWSTPGPRRVKLFF

d_gene: .
abundance: many
v_gene: TRBV7-6
len: 13
j_gene: TRBJ2-2
CDR3nt: TGTGCCAGCAGCCTGACAGCTACCGGGGAGCTGTTTTTT
CDR3aa: CASSLTATGELFF

d_gene: TRBD1
abundance: .
v_gene: TRBV11-1
len: 13
j_gene: TRBJ1-2
CDR3nt: TGTGCCAGCAGCCGGGGACAGGGGAATGGCTACACCTTC
CDR3aa: CASSRGQGNGYTF

d_gene: TRBD1
abundance: once
v_gene: TRBV3-1
len: 15
j_gene: TRBJ2-7
CDR3nt: TGTGCCAGCAGCCAAGGGACAGGCTACTCCTACGAGCAGTACTTC
CDR3aa: CASSQGTGYSYEQYF

d_gene: TRBD1
abundance: many
v_gene: TRBV7-9
len: 16
j_gene: TRBJ2-3
CDR3nt: TGTGCCAGCAGCTTACGGTTGGACAGGGGCACAGATACGCAGTATTTT
CDR3aa: CASSLRLDRGTDTQYF

d_gene: TRBD2
abundance: .
v_gene: TRBV5-1
len: 17
j_gene: TRBJ2-3
CDR3nt: TGCGCCAGCAGCTTGGCCGGGGGAGCGGGGGGCACAGATACGCAGTATTTT
CDR3aa: CASSLAGGAGGTDTQYF

d_gene: .
abundance: many
v_gene: TRBV18
len: 14
j_gene: TRBJ2-7
CDR3nt: TGTGCCAGCTCACCAGGACGGAGCGCCTACGAGCAGTACTTC
CDR3aa: CASSPGRSAYEQYF

d_gene: .
abundance: .
v_gene: TRBV5-1
len: 15
j_gene: TRBJ2-3
CDR3nt: TGCGCCAGCAGCTTTGGGGCCTCCGGGCCAGATACGCAGTATTTT
CDR3aa: CASSFGASGPDTQYF

d_gene: TRBD2
abundance: .
v_gene: TRBV2
len: 13
j_gene: TRBJ2-1
CDR3nt: TGTGCCAGCAGCAGCGGGGGGCCTTATGAGCAGTTCTTC
CDR3aa: CASSSGGPYEQFF

d_gene: TRBD2
abundance: many
v_gene: TRBV6-4
len: 15
j_gene: TRBJ2-3
CDR3nt: TGTGCCAGCAGTGCTAGCGGGGGGGCCACAGATACGCAGTATTTT
CDR3aa: CASSASGGATDTQYF

d_gene: .
abundance: .
v_gene: TRBV18
len: 14
j_gene: TRBJ1-1
CDR3nt: TGTGCCAGCTCACCCCCGGGGGTGAACACTGAAGCTTTCTTT
CDR3aa: CASSPPGVNTEAFF

d_gene: TRBD2
abundance: .
v_gene: TRBV5-5
len: 15
j_gene: TRBJ2-7
CDR3nt: TGTGCCAGCAGCTGGACTAGCGGGGGTCCCTACGAGCAGTACTTC
CDR3aa: CASSWTSGGPYEQYF

d_gene: .
abundance: few
v_gene: TRBV20-1
len: 16
j_gene: TRBJ2-5
CDR3nt: TGCAGTGCAACGGGACTACCCGGGGGCGTTCAAGAGACCCAGTACTTC
CDR3aa: CSATGLPGGVQETQYF

d_gene: TRBD1
abundance: few
v_gene: TRBV19
len: 15
j_gene: TRBJ2-1
CDR3nt: TGTGCCAGTAGTAGGACAGGGGGGCCCTACAATGAGCAGTTCTTC
CDR3aa: CASSRTGGPYNEQFF

d_gene: TRBD2
abundance: few
v_gene: TRBV7-9
len: 11
j_gene: TRBJ2-7
CDR3nt: TGTGCCAGCAGCCGGGAGGACGAGCAGTACTTC
CDR3aa: CASSREDEQYF

d_gene: .
abundance: many
v_gene: TRBV28
len: 12
j_gene: TRBJ2-2
CDR3nt: TGTGCCAGCGAGGGTAACACCGGGGAGCTGTTTTTT
CDR3aa: CASEGNTGELFF

d_gene: .
abundance: .
v_gene: TRBV9
len: 16
j_gene: TRBJ1-3
CDR3nt: TGTGCCAGCAGTTTTGCAGGGGTCAGCTCCGGAAACACCATATATTTT
CDR3aa: CASSFAGVSSGNTIYF

d_gene: TRBD2
abundance: many
v_gene: TRBV20-1
len: 15
j_gene: TRBJ2-3
CDR3nt: TGCAGTGCTAGGAGTCACGGGGGGGCCTCAGATACGCAGTATTTT
CDR3aa: CSARSHGGASDTQYF